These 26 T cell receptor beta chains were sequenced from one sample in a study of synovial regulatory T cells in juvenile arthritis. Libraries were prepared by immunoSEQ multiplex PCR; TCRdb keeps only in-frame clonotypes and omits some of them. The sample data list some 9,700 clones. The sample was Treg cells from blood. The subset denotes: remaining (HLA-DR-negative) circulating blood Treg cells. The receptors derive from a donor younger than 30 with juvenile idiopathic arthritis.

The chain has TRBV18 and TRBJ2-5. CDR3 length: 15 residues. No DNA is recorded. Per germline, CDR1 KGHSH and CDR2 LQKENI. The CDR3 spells CASSPKTYSQETQYF. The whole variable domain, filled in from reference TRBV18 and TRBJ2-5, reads NAGVMQNPRHLVRRRGQEARLRCSPMKGHSHVYWYRQLPEEGLKFMVYLQKENIIDESGMPKERFSAEFPKEGPSILRIQQVVRGDSAAYFCASSPKTYSQETQYFGPGTRLLVL.

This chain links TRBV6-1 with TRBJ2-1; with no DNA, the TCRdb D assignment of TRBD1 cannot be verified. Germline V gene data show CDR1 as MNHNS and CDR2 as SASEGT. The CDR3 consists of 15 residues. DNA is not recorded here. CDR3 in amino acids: CASSEYQGIYNEQFF.

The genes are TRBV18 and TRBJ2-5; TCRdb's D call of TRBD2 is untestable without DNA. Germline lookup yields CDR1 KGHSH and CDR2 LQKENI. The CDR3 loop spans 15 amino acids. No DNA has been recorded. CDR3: CASSPPAGLQETQYF. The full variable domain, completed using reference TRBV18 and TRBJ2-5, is NAGVMQNPRHLVRRRGQEARLRCSPMKGHSHVYWYRQLPEEGLKFMVYLQKENIIDESGMPKERFSAEFPKEGPSILRIQQVVRGDSAAYFCASSPPAGLQETQYFGPGTRLLVL.

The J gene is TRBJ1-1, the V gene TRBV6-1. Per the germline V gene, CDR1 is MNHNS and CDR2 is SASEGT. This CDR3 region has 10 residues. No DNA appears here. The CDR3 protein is CASSRSEAFF.

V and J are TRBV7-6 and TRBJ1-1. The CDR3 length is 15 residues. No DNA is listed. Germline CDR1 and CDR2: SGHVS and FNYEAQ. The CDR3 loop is CASSLGYSEDTEAFF.

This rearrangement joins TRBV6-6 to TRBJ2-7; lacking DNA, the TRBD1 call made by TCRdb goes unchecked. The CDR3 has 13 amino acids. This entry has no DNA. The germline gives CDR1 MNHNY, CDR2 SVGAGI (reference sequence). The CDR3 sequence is CASQRGQGAEQYF.

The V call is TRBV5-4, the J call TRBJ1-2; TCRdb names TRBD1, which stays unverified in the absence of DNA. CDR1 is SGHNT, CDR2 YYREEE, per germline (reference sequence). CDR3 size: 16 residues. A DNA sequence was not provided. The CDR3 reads CASSLLRTGIFYGYTF.

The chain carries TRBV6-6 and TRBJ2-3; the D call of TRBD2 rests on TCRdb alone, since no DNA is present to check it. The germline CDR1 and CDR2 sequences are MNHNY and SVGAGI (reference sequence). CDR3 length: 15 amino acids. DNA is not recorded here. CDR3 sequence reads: CASSSTSAYTDTQYF.

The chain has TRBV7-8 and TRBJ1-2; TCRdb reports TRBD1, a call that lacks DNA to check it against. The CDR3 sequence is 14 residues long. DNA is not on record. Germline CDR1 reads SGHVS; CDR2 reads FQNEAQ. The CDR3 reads CASSRGQGEDGYTF.

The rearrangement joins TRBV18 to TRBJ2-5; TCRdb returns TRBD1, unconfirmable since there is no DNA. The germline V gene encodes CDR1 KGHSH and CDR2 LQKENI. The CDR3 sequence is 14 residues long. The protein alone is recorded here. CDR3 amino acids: CASSPLRGSETQYF.

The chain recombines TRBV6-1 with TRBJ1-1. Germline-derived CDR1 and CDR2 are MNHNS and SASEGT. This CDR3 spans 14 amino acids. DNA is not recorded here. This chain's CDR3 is CASSAGTANTEAFF.

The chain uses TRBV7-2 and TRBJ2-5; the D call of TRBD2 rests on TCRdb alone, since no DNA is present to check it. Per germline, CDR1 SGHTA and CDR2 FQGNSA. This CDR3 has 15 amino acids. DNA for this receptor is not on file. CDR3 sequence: CASSSLAGVGETQYF.

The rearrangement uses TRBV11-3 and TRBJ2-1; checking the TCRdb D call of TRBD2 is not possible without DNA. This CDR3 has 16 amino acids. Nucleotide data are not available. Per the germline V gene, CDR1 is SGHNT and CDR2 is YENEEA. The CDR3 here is CASSSGLAAFYNEQFF.

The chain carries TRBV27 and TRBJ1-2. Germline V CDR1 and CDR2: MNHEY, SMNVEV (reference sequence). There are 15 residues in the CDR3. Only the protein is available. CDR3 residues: CASSLGSPRGYGYTF.

The CDR3 spells CASSPTGYNEQFF. This sequence joins TRBV18 and TRBJ2-1; TCRdb proposes TRBD1, but this gene call is untestable without DNA. The germline V gene has CDR1 KGHSH and CDR2 LQKENI. The CDR3 consists of 13 residues. DNA is not on record. The variable domain in full, completed from reference TRBV18 and TRBJ2-1, reads NAGVMQNPRHLVRRRGQEARLRCSPMKGHSHVYWYRQLPEEGLKFMVYLQKENIIDESGMPKERFSAEFPKEGPSILRIQQVVRGDSAAYFCASSPTGYNEQFFGPGTRLTVL.

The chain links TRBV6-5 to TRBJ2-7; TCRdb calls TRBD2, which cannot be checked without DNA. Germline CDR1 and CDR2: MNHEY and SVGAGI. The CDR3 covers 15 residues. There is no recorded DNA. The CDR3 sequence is CASRRGTSGSYEQYF.

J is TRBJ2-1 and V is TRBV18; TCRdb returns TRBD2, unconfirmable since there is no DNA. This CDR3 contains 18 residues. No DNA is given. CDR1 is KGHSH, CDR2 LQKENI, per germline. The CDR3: CASRSLAGPGGSYNEQFF.

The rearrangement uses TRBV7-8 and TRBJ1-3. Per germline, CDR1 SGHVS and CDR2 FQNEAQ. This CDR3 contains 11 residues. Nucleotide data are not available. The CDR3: CASGPGNTIYF.

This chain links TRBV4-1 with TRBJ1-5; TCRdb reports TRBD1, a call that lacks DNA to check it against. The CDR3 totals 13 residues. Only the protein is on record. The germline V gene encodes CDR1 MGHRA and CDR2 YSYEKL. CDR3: CASSWTDHQPQHF.

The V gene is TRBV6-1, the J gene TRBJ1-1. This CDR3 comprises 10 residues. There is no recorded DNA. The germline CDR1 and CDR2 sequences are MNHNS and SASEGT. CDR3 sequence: CASRDGPAFF.

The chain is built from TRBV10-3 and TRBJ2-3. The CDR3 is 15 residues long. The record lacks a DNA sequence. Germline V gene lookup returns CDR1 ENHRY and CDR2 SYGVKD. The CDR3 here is CAISWTSKGTDTQYF.

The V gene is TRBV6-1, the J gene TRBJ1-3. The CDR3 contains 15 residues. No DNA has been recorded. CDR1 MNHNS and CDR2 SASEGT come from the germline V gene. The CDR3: CASSTPTEPGNTIYF.

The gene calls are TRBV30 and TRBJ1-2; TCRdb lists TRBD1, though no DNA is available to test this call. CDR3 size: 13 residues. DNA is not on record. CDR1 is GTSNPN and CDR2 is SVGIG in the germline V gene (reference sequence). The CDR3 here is CAWSLSRGNGYTF.

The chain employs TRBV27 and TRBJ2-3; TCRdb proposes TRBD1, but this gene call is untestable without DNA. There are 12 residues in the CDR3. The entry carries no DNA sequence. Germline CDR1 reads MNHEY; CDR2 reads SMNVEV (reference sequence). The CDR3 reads CASSETGNTQYF.

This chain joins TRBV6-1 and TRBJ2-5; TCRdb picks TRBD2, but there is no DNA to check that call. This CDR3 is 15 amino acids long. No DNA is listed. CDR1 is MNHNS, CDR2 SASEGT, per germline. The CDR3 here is CASSEALGLQETQYF.

CDR3 in amino acids: CATRAGLAGGLAWNEQFF. The chain uses TRBV10-3 and TRBJ2-1; with no DNA, the TCRdb D assignment of TRBD2 cannot be verified. CDR3 length: 18 amino acids. The protein alone is recorded here. Germline V gene sequence: CDR1 ENHRY, CDR2 SYGVKD.